This passage covers 2 T cell receptor beta chains from one sample sequenced in a study of T cell responses to AZD1222 COVID-19 vaccine. Clones were sequenced by immunoSEQ multiplex PCR, and TCRdb holds only the in-frame ones, with some missing. The table has more than 70,000 clones, 70% to 90% seen once. The source was peripheral blood, collected 28 days after the second AZD1222 dose. These receptors all stem from an adult who received the AZD1222 COVID-19 vaccine.

V usage is TRBV3-1 (or the pseudogene TRBV3-2) and J usage is TRBJ2-1, with 11 bases identical to TRBD2. Germline V gene lookup returns CDR1 LGHDT and CDR2 YNNKEL (reference sequence). This CDR3 spans 19 amino acids. V trimming: 0 bases; J trimming: 7 bases; junction bases outside the gene matches: 14. The CDR3 sequence: CASSQDWPLAGALSNEQFF. The CDR3 bases are TGTGCCAGCAGCCAAGACTGGCCACTAGCGGGGGCCCTTTCTAATGAGCAGTTCTTC.

This clone was picked up one time. The chain uses TRBV10-1 and TRBJ2-7, with 14 positions matching TRBD2. The V and J ends lost 2 bases and 0 bases, in that order; junction bases with no gene match: 9. CDR1 and CDR2 (germline): WNHNN, SYGVQD (reference sequence). CDR3 size: 19 residues. The CDR3 here is CASSEQGLAGELSSYEQYF. In DNA form, the CDR3 reads TGCGCCAGCAGTGAGCAGGGACTAGCGGGGGAACTGAGCTCCTACGAGCAGTACTTC.